One and the same sample provided the 32 T cell receptor beta chains below, sequenced in a study of OX40 agonist ivuxolimab in advanced cancers. Receptor libraries were prepared by the immunoSEQ multiplex PCR assay. TCRdb stores this immuneACCESS table with in-frame sequences only. Part of the clones is absent; in the studies checked, under half of the shortfall reflects unresolved V genes, and no reason is known for the rest. A total of approximately 82,000 clones appear in this sample, approximately 89% of them only once. Jointly, the top ten make up 2% to 3% of the sample. The starting material was CD4+ or CD8+ T cells sorted from blood, obtained in a trial of the OX40 agonist ivuxolimab. These receptors were obtained from an adult with an advanced solid tumor such as melanoma, head and neck, liver or kidney cancer.

The CDR3: CASSQSAYEQYF. DNA of the CDR3: TGTGCCAGCAGCCAAAGCGCCTACGAGCAGTACTTC. V usage is TRBV7-2 and J usage is TRBJ2-7; D is undetermined. The V end lost 5 bases, the J end lost 2 bases, and 7 bases lay between the germline ends. This CDR3 is 12 amino acids long. In germline, CDR1 is SGHTA, CDR2 FQGNSA. The variable domain in full, completed from reference TRBV7-2 and TRBJ2-7, reads GAGVSQSPSNKVTEKGKDVELRCDPISGHTALYWYRQSLGQGLEFLIYFQGNSAPDKSGLPSDRFSAERTGGSVSTLTIQRTQQEDSAVYLCASSQSAYEQYFGPGTRLTVT.

The chain carries TRBV29-1 and TRBJ2-5; TRBD2 aligns across 7 bases. From germline, CDR1 is SQVTM and CDR2 ANQGSEA. V shed 7 bases, J shed 3 bases, and the junction held 17 bases outside the gene matches. There are 16 residues in the CDR3. As DNA, the CDR3 is TGCAGCGGCACGCGGTATAGGGCTAGCGGAGAAGAGACCCAGTACTTC. Protein product: CSGTRYRASGEETQYF.

The chain has TRBV7-9 and TRBJ1-1, with a possible D match to TRBD1 (5 bases). This CDR3 has 16 residues. The germline V gene encodes CDR1 SEHNR and CDR2 FQNEAQ (reference sequence). V was pared by 5 bases and J by 6 bases, with 22 bases between. The CDR3 nucleotides read TGTGCCAGCAGCGCCGGTGGGACTATAGTTGCCGCTGAAGCTTTCTTT. It translates to CASSAGGTIVAAEAFF.

The chain is built from TRBV21-1 and TRBJ1-4; TRBD1 is the table's D call, not checked against the DNA. TRBV21-1 is described as a pseudogene. This CDR3 is built from 15 residues. This CDR3 reads CASSKDGRYNEKLFF. CDR3 bases: TGTGCCAGCAGCAAAGATGGCAGGTATAATGAAAAACTGTTTTTT.

V gene TRBV14 combines with J gene TRBJ2-3; TRBD2 agrees at 8 bases. The CDR3 loop spans 14 amino acids. Losses at the gene ends were 7 bases for V and 4 bases for J; bases not matched to a gene: 7. In germline, CDR1 is SGHDN, CDR2 FVKESK. The CDR3 reads CASKGLVGADTQYF. The CDR3 nucleotides are TGTGCCAGCAAGGGACTAGTTGGTGCAGATACGCAGTATTTT.

V gene TRBV5-4 combines with J gene TRBJ2-2; maybe TRBD2 (6 bases). The V gene's germline CDR1 is SGHNT and CDR2 YYREEE (reference sequence). Trimming removed 5 bases at V and 0 bases at J, with 14 bases between. CDR3 length: 16 residues. CDR3 sequence reads: CASRARTTTNTGELFF. The CDR3 DNA reads TGTGCCAGCAGGGCGAGGACTACCACGAACACCGGGGAGCTGTTTTTT.

This clone was counted a few times. This chain joins TRBV6-5 and TRBJ1-6; tentative D call: TRBD1 (5 bases). Germline values: CDR1 MNHEY, CDR2 SVGAGI. Trimming left V 8 bases short and J 3 bases short, with 11 bases between. This CDR3 is built from 14 residues. CDR3 sequence: CASSSGGYNSPLHF. The CDR3 DNA sequence: TGTGCCAGCTCGTCCGGGGGCTATAATTCACCCCTCCACTTT.

The rearrangement links TRBV7-2 to TRBJ1-2, with a possible D match to TRBD1 (5 bases). V lost 1 base, J lost 0 bases, and 21 bases lay in between. The CDR3 sequence is 19 residues long. Germline CDR1 and CDR2: SGHTA and FQGNSA. The CDR3, as DNA: TGTGCCAGCAGCTTAGTAGTGTTGAGGGGTGATGGGACTAACTATGGCTACACCTTC. Translation: CASSLVVLRGDGTNYGYTF. The variable domain in full, completed from reference TRBV7-2 and TRBJ1-2, reads GAGVSQSPSNKVTEKGKDVELRCDPISGHTALYWYRQSLGQGLEFLIYFQGNSAPDKSGLPSDRFSAERTGGSVSTLTIQRTQQEDSAVYLCASSLVVLRGDGTNYGYTFGSGTRLTVV.

The gene calls are TRBV28 and TRBJ1-3; D remains ambiguous. The CDR3 length is 13 residues. Germline loops: CDR1 MDHEN, CDR2 SYDVKM. The V and J ends lost 6 bases and 4 bases respectively, with 10 bases between them. CDR3 amino acids: CASRASRGNTIYF. In DNA form, the CDR3 reads TGTGCCAGCAGGGCATCCCGGGGAAACACCATATATTTT.

CDR3 in amino acids: CAWRRGRDSPLHF. CDR3 DNA sequence: TGTGCCTGGAGAAGAGGGAGGGATTCACCCCTCCACTTT. V usage is TRBV30 and J usage is TRBJ1-6; D is unclear. V dropped 3 bases and J dropped 8 bases, with 11 bases sitting between them. Germline assignment: CDR1 GTSNPN and CDR2 SVGIG (reference sequence). This CDR3 is built from 13 residues.

V usage is TRBV4-1 and J usage is TRBJ1-2; unclear D gene. V was clipped by 0 bases and J by 4 bases, with 9 bases between them. This CDR3 contains 14 residues. CDR1 is MGHRA, CDR2 YSYEKL, per germline. This CDR3 is CASSQDAGSYGYTF. Here the CDR3 DNA reads TGCGCCAGCAGCCAAGATGCAGGAAGCTATGGCTACACCTTC.

V gene TRBV11-3 combines with J gene TRBJ1-1, with D uncertain. The CDR3 is made up of 17 amino acids. Trimming cost V 0 bases and J 1 base, with 15 bases left between them. Germline lookup yields CDR1 SGHNT and CDR2 YENEEA. In DNA form, the CDR3 reads TGTGCCAGCAGCTTAGAGTCGCCGGACGGACGGAACACTGAAGCTTTCTTT. Its protein product is CASSLESPDGRNTEAFF. Looking up the rest from reference TRBV11-3 and TRBJ1-1 gives the full variable domain: EAGVVQSPRYKIIEKKQPVAFWCNPISGHNTLYWYLQNLGQGPELLIRYENEEAVDDSQLPKDRFSAERLKGVDSTLKIQPAELGDSAVYLCASSLESPDGRNTEAFFGQGTRLTVV.

The V call is TRBV7-3, the J call TRBJ2-2; D remains unclear. Germline V gene lookup returns CDR1 SGHTA and CDR2 FQGTGA. The germline V and J ends were trimmed by 8 bases and 6 bases, with 19 bases remaining between them. The CDR3 loop spans 15 amino acids. CDR3 DNA: TGTGCCAGCCGCAGGACCGCCCTCCCCTCCGGGGAGCTGTTTTTT. Its protein product is CASRRTALPSGELFF.

The CDR3 loop reads CASSFSGSTDTQYF. In nucleotides, the CDR3 is TGTGCCAGCAGCTTTAGCGGGAGCACAGATACGCAGTATTTT. J is TRBJ2-3 and V is TRBV5-4, with 7 positions matching TRBD2. The germline CDR1 and CDR2 sequences are SGHNT and YYREEE (reference sequence). The CDR3 contains 14 residues. Trimming took 2 bases from V and 0 from J; bases not matched to a gene: 0.

This rearrangement joins TRBV14 to TRBJ2-2; 8 bases fit TRBD1. V gave up 0 bases and J gave up 6 bases; unmatched junction bases: 9. CDR3 size: 17 residues. Germline V gives CDR1 SGHDN, CDR2 FVKESK. The CDR3 bases are TGTGCCAGCAGCCAAGAGATTGGGACAGGTTACGCCGGGGAGCTGTTTTTT. It codes for CASSQEIGTGYAGELFF. The entire variable domain, with the rest obtained from reference TRBV14 and TRBJ2-2, is as follows: EAGVTQFPSHSVIEKGQTVTLRCDPISGHDNLYWYRRVMGKEIKFLLHFVKESKQDESGMPNNRFLAERTGGTYSTLKVQPAELEDSGVYFCASSQEIGTGYAGELFFGEGSRLTVL.

CDR3 DNA sequence: TGTGCCAGCAGCCCGGGACCCGTGAACACTGAAGCTTTCTTT. This encodes CASSPGPVNTEAFF. The chain uses TRBV9 and TRBJ1-1; D is possibly TRBD1 (5 bases). Germline lookup yields CDR1 SGDLS and CDR2 YYNGEE. The V and J ends lost 4 bases and 0 bases respectively, with 10 bases between them. The CDR3 sequence is 14 residues long.

The chain recombines TRBV6-5 with TRBJ2-7; TRBD1 matches at 7 bases. CDR1 MNHEY and CDR2 SVGAGI come from the germline V gene. This CDR3 is built from 16 residues. Trimming cost V 0 bases and J 4 bases; bases outside gene matches: 9. The CDR3 spells CASSYSGQGDRYEQYF. The CDR3 DNA follows: TGTGCCAGCAGTTACTCTGGGCAGGGGGACCGTTACGAGCAGTACTTC.

The chain links TRBV9 to TRBJ2-1, with 10 bases identical to TRBD2. The CDR3 contains 16 residues. The germline CDR1 and CDR2 sequences are SGDLS and YYNGEE. V lost 0 bases to trimming and J lost 7 bases; unmatched junction nucleotides: 7. In nucleotides, the CDR3 is TGTGCCAGCAGCGTAGGAAGCGGGGGGGCCGGGAATGAGCAGTTCTTC. Its translation: CASSVGSGGAGNEQFF.

The DNA of the CDR3 is TGTGCCAGCAGCCGAAAGGACAGGGAACACGAGCAGTACTTC. It translates to CASSRKDREHEQYF. The V and J genes are TRBV6-5 and TRBJ2-7; 8 nucleotides line up with TRBD1. After removal of 6 bases from V and 5 bases from J, the junction contained 9 bases not matched to a gene. Looked up from germline, CDR1 is MNHEY and CDR2 is SVGAGI. The CDR3 runs to 14 residues.

The chain recombines TRBV20-1 with TRBJ1-2; D uncertain. Germline assignment: CDR1 DFQATT and CDR2 SNEGSKA (reference sequence). This CDR3 comprises 11 residues. V lost 4 bases and J 3 bases, leaving 6 bases between the germline ends. CDR3 region: CSATKDYGYTF. The CDR3, as DNA: TGCAGTGCTACCAAGGACTATGGCTACACCTTC.

The chain employs TRBV19 and TRBJ2-2; 8 bases match TRBD1. Germline V gene lookup returns CDR1 LNHDA and CDR2 SQIVND (reference sequence). Germline trimming cut 3 bases from V and 6 bases from J; bases unmatched to any gene: 12. The CDR3 sequence is 17 residues long. The chain's CDR3 is CASSIQGAVSWAGELFF. The CDR3 DNA reads as TGTGCCAGTAGTATCCAGGGGGCGGTTTCTTGGGCCGGGGAGCTGTTTTTT.

The chain links TRBV10-3 to TRBJ1-4; D perhaps matches TRBD1 (5 bases). The CDR3 is made up of 15 amino acids. Germline assignment: CDR1 ENHRY and CDR2 SYGVKD. Trimming stripped 4 bases from V and 0 bases from J, with 9 bases between. CDR3 region: CAISGGGATNEKLFF. DNA for the CDR3: TGTGCCATCAGTGGGGGGGGAGCAACTAATGAAAAACTGTTTTTT.

This chain connects TRBV12-1 to TRBJ1-6. TRBV12-1 is a pseudogene segment. The CDR3 has 17 residues. The CDR3 nucleotides read TGTGCCAGCAGCTCCGGGGAGGACAGAATTTATAATTCACCCCTCCACTTT. This translates into CASSSGEDRIYNSPLHF.

This clone was seen a few times. The same CDR3 is also encoded by other DNA sequences in this sample. This chain uses TRBV30 with TRBJ1-1; D is ambiguous. Trimming stripped 2 bases from V and 4 bases from J, with 2 bases between. The CDR3 length is 10 residues. Germline loops: CDR1 GTSNPN, CDR2 SVGIG (reference sequence). CDR3: CAWSRTEAFF. The CDR3 DNA follows: TGTGCCTGGAGTCGCACTGAAGCTTTCTTT.

V usage is TRBV4-1 and J usage is TRBJ1-5; tentative D call: TRBD1 (5 bases). Looked up from germline, CDR1 is MGHRA and CDR2 is YSYEKL. The CDR3 length is 15 residues. V lost 0 bases and J lost 6, with 12 bases in between. The CDR3 sequence is CASSQESRASQPQHF. In DNA form, the CDR3 reads TGCGCCAGCAGCCAAGAATCCAGGGCTAGTCAGCCCCAGCATTTT.

This rearrangement joins TRBV28 to TRBJ1-5; D uncertain. This CDR3 is built from 12 residues. The ends were cut back, 2 bases at V and 8 bases at J, with 7 bases in the middle. Germline-derived CDR1 and CDR2 are MDHEN and SYDVKM. In DNA, the CDR3 is TGTGCCAGCAGTTTACCGCAAGAGCCCCAGCATTTT. Protein: CASSLPQEPQHF. The variable domain in full, with the rest retrieved from reference TRBV28 and TRBJ1-5, is DVKVTQSSRYLVKRTGEKVFLECVQDMDHENMFWYRQDPGLGLRLIYFSYDVKMKEKGDIPEGYSVSREKKERFSLILESASTNQTSMYLCASSLPQEPQHFGDGTRLSIL.

This sequence joins TRBV28 and TRBJ1-6; 9 bases line up with TRBD1. J gave up 13 bases and V 5 bases, and 12 bases lay outside the gene matches. This CDR3 spans 15 amino acids. Germline V gene sequence: CDR1 MDHEN, CDR2 SYDVKM. CDR3 DNA sequence: TGTGCCAGCAGTGCCTCCGGGACAGGGAACTCTCCCCTCCACTTT. This codes for CASSASGTGNSPLHF.

This chain joins TRBV11-2 and TRBJ1-3; D gene ambiguous. The CDR3 is 14 amino acids. CDR1 and CDR2 from the germline V gene are SGHAT and FQNNGV. V was cut by 1 base and J by 5 bases, with 9 bases left in between. CDR3 coding DNA: TGTGCCAGCAGCTTAGCCCTTTATAGAAACACCATATATTTT. Protein product: CASSLALYRNTIYF.

This clone was picked up a small number of times. This chain joins TRBV10-3 and TRBJ1-1; D gene ambiguous. Deletions cut 4 bases from V and 1 base from J, with 10 bases between. This CDR3 contains 14 residues. Germline CDR1 reads ENHRY; CDR2 reads SYGVKD. CDR3: CAISAGPANTEAFF. The CDR3 coding sequence is TGTGCCATCAGTGCCGGCCCGGCGAACACTGAAGCTTTCTTT.

The J gene is TRBJ2-5, the V gene TRBV19, with 10 positions matching TRBD1. CDR3 length equals 15 residues. CDR1 is LNHDA, CDR2 SQIVND, per germline (reference sequence). The junction had 4 bases not matched to a gene; V was cut back by 4 bases and J by 2 bases. CDR3 nucleotide sequence: TGTGCCAGTAGTACCCGACAGGGGGCGCAAGAGACCCAGTACTTC. Translated: CASSTRQGAQETQYF.

The chain is built from TRBV5-1 and TRBJ2-5; D is uncertain. The DNA end is a closer match to TRBJ2-7, so the J assignment may be wrong. The length of the CDR3 is 17 residues. Germline CDR1 SGHRS, CDR2 YFSETQ. In DNA, the CDR3 is TGCGCCAGCAGCTTGACCCCCCCGGGCAGCGCTTCCTACGAGCAGTACTTC. Protein product: CASSLTPPGSASYEQYF.

The chain employs TRBV2 and TRBJ2-4; a possible D gene is TRBD1 (6 bases). CDR1 SNHLY and CDR2 FYNNEI come from the germline V gene. The CDR3 extends over 14 amino acids. V shed 3 bases and J shed 1 base, with 7 bases lying between them. As DNA, the CDR3 is TGTGCCAGCAGTGACACAGGGGCCAAAAACATTCAGTACTTC. Protein sequence: CASSDTGAKNIQYF.